The 20 T cell receptor beta chains below were found in one sample sequenced in a study of cytomegalovirus exposure and HLA in healthy donors. Amplification used 60 Vbeta primers and 13 Jbeta primers. Profiling relied on immunoSEQ multiplex PCR, and the TCRdb table lists in-frame clones only, not all of them. This sample has roughly 150,000 clones; around 80% occur once, and the top ten carry more than 1.3%. The specimen was PBMCs. The receptors stem from a male donor in good health and CMV-seronegative.

This chain uses TRBV9 with TRBJ1-1, with 9 bases that match TRBD1. CDR3 size: 13 residues. With V trimmed by 4 bases and J by 5 bases, 3 bases remained unmatched. Germline CDR1 SGDLS, CDR2 YYNGEE. CDR3 DNA: TGTGCCAGCAGCCGGACAGGGGTGACTGAAGCTTTCTTT. It specifies CASSRTGVTEAFF.

This chain connects TRBV7-3 to TRBJ1-1; tentatively, D is TRBD1 (5 bases). Germline V gene lookup returns CDR1 SGHTA and CDR2 FQGTGA. The V and J ends lost 3 bases and 7 bases respectively, with 12 bases between them. The length of the CDR3 is 13 residues. In DNA, the CDR3 is TGTGCCAGCAGCTTTAGGCCAGACAGTGAAGCTTTCTTT. Residues: CASSFRPDSEAFF. Variable domain in full (rest from reference TRBV7-3 and TRBJ1-1): GAGVSQTPSNKVTEKGKYVELRCDPISGHTALYWYRQSLGQGPEFLIYFQGTGAADDSGLPNDRFFAVRPEGSVSTLKIQRTERGDSAVYLCASSFRPDSEAFFGQGTRLTVV.

The genes are TRBV6-5 and TRBJ2-3; no clear D. This CDR3 spans 12 amino acids. Germline V lookup: CDR1 MNHEY, CDR2 SVGAGI. Trimming removed 4 bases at V and 4 bases at J, with 6 bases between. CDR3 protein: CASSLGADTQYF. CDR3 bases: TGTGCCAGCAGTTTGGGCGCAGATACGCAGTATTTT.

CDR3: CASSPLSSTDTQYF. For the CDR3, the DNA is TGTGCCAGCAGCCCCCTTTCCAGCACAGATACGCAGTATTTT. The V gene is TRBV7-3, the J gene TRBJ2-3; D is uncertain. Germline-derived CDR1 and CDR2 are SGHTA and FQGTGA. CDR3 length: 14 residues. Between the trimmed V and J ends, which lost 5 bases and 0 bases, there was a span of 9 bases.

The chain has TRBV7-3 and TRBJ2-7; D is possibly TRBD2 (7 bases). The ends were cut back, 1 base at V and 4 bases at J, with 8 bases in the middle. The CDR3 is 13 residues long. Per the germline V gene, CDR1 is SGHTA and CDR2 is FQGTGA. CDR3 in DNA: TGTGCCAGCAGCTTAAAGGGGGGGTACGAGCAGTACTTC. Residues: CASSLKGGYEQYF.

This clone was observed once. The chain recombines TRBV30 with TRBJ1-2; 7 nucleotides agree with TRBD1. In germline, CDR1 is GTSNPN, CDR2 SVGIG (reference sequence). The V gene end was trimmed by 0 bases and the J gene end by 8 bases; junction bases not matched to a gene: 9. The CDR3 runs 14 residues. For the CDR3, the DNA is TGTGCCTGGAGTGTTGTAAGAGGGGGCGGAGGCTACACCTTC. Protein product: CAWSVVRGGGGYTF.

The chain carries TRBV19 and TRBJ2-1; D is perhaps TRBD2 (6 bases). The CDR3 totals 16 residues. Germline V lookup: CDR1 LNHDA, CDR2 SQIVND (reference sequence). The V end lost 2 bases, the J end lost 8 bases, and 19 bases lay between the germline ends. In DNA form, the CDR3 reads TGTGCCAGTAGTATAAGGGGACTCCCATTTGGGGATGAGCAGTTCTTC. Encoded protein: CASSIRGLPFGDEQFF.

This sequence joins TRBV27 and TRBJ2-5, with D possibly being TRBD2 (6 bases). The end of the DNA is better explained by TRBJ2-7, so the J call may be wrong. Germline V gene sequence: CDR1 MNHEY, CDR2 SMNVEV (reference sequence). The CDR3 length is 15 residues. As DNA, the CDR3 is TGTGCCAGCAGTTTACAAGGCGGGGCTTACTACGAGCAGTACTTC. Protein product: CASSLQGGAYYEQYF.

V usage is TRBV7-6 and J usage is TRBJ2-2; TRBD1 matches at 7 bases. Germline assignment: CDR1 SGHVS and CDR2 FNYEAQ. Trimming removed 5 bases from V and 7 bases from J; junction bases left unmatched: 7. The CDR3 length is 14 residues. The CDR3 loop reads CASSLETGNGELFF. The CDR3 nucleotides read TGTGCCAGCAGCCTGGAGACAGGGAACGGGGAGCTGTTTTTT.

The J gene is TRBJ1-3, the V gene TRBV19; D gene uncertain. The germline gives CDR1 LNHDA, CDR2 SQIVND (reference sequence). The CDR3 length is 14 residues. The germline V and J ends were trimmed by 6 bases and 0 bases, with 9 bases remaining between them. The CDR3 sequence is CASSRDSSGNTIYF. Written as DNA, the CDR3 is TGTGCCAGTAGCCGGGATTCCTCTGGAAACACCATATATTTT. The full variable domain, rest sourced from reference TRBV19 and TRBJ1-3, is DGGITQSPKYLFRKEGQNVTLSCEQNLNHDAMYWYRQDPGQGLRLIYYSQIVNDFQKGDIAEGYSVSREKKESFPLTVTSAQKNPTAFYLCASSRDSSGNTIYFGEGSWLTVV.

The chain links TRBV2 to TRBJ2-1; the match to TRBD1 covers 9 bases. Germline CDR1 is SNHLY and CDR2 is FYNNEI. The J segment lost 2 bases and the V segment lost 8 bases, leaving 4 bases of the junction unmatched. The CDR3 is 14 residues long. The chain's CDR3 is CASDTGGAYNEQFF. The CDR3 DNA reads TGTGCCAGCGATACAGGGGGCGCCTACAATGAGCAGTTCTTC.

The chain has TRBV2 and TRBJ1-1; no reliable D call. Germline-derived CDR1 and CDR2 are SNHLY and FYNNEI. This CDR3 contains 10 residues. V was clipped by 10 bases and J by 2 bases, with 5 bases between them. CDR3 in DNA: TGTGCCAACTTCAACACTGAAGCTTTCTTT. Protein: CANFNTEAFF.

The chain recombines TRBV7-8 with TRBJ2-3, with 8 nucleotides matching TRBD2. Losses at the gene ends were 2 bases for V and 7 bases for J; bases not matched to a gene: 8. The CDR3 spans 15 residues. CDR1 and CDR2 (germline): SGHVS, FQNEAQ. In DNA form, the CDR3 reads TGTGCCAGCAGCTTAAGGGACGGGGGGGCGAATACGCAGTATTTT. Translated, it gives CASSLRDGGANTQYF.

The V and J genes are TRBV2 and TRBJ1-2; D is ambiguous. CDR3 length: 12 amino acids. V shed 8 bases and J shed 4 bases, with 11 bases lying between them. The germline CDR1 and CDR2 sequences are SNHLY and FYNNEI. This CDR3 reads CASGEGGYGYTF. CDR3 DNA sequence: TGTGCCAGCGGGGAGGGTGGCTATGGCTACACCTTC.

The V gene is TRBV14, the J gene TRBJ1-1, with TRBD1 matching over 11 bases. This CDR3 is 17 amino acids long. J lost 6 bases, V lost 5 bases, and 14 bases had no gene match. Per germline, CDR1 SGHDN and CDR2 FVKESK. In nucleotides, the CDR3 is TGTGCCAGCAGCAGTACCGGGACAGGGGGGTTTGTCCCTGAAGCTTTCTTT. Amino acid sequence: CASSSTGTGGFVPEAFF.

The chain recombines TRBV29-1 with TRBJ2-4; 12 positions match TRBD2. Germline loops: CDR1 SQVTM, CDR2 ANQGSEA. The CDR3 runs to 17 residues. V was pared by 0 bases and J by 12 bases, with 15 bases of the junction left unmatched. This chain's CDR3 is CSVEDGLAGGPSSTQYF. In nucleotides, the CDR3 is TGCAGCGTTGAAGATGGGCTAGCGGGAGGGCCGAGCTCGACTCAGTACTTC.

J is TRBJ2-1 and V is TRBV5-6, with 8 positions matching TRBD2. The CDR3 is 14 amino acids. Germline loops: CDR1 SGHDT, CDR2 YYEEEE. Trimming cost V 7 bases and J 9 bases; bases outside gene matches: 12. CDR3 amino acids: CASLTGTRLAEQFF. CDR3 sequence (DNA): TGTGCCAGCCTCACCGGGACTAGGCTTGCTGAGCAGTTCTTC.

The V and J genes are TRBV7-6 and TRBJ2-1; TRBD1 agrees at 7 bases. The CDR3 length is 16 residues. Germline trimming cut 1 base from V and 0 bases from J; bases unmatched to any gene: 3. Looked up from germline, CDR1 is SGHVS and CDR2 is FNYEAQ. CDR3 nucleotides: TGTGCCAGCAGCTTAGATGACAGGGCCTCCTACAATGAGCAGTTCTTC. As protein: CASSLDDRASYNEQFF.

This clone occurred a few times. The V and J genes are TRBV6-4 and TRBJ1-5; 8 bases agree with TRBD1. CDR1 is MRHNA, CDR2 SNTAGT, per germline. The CDR3 runs to 15 residues. V lost 0 bases to trimming and J lost 2 bases; unmatched junction nucleotides: 0. CDR3 bases: TGTGCCAGCAGTGACTCGACAGGGGGCAATCAGCCCCAGCATTTT. This sequence encodes CASSDSTGGNQPQHF.

The chain is built from TRBV19 and TRBJ2-1, with TRBD2 matching 11 bases. The trim removed 1 base at V and 3 bases at J, leaving 2 bases unmatched. There are 16 residues in the CDR3. Per germline, CDR1 LNHDA and CDR2 SQIVND (reference sequence). The CDR3 DNA sequence: TGTGCCAGTAGTATAGCGCTAGCGGGGGGCTACAATGAGCAGTTCTTC. Encoded protein: CASSIALAGGYNEQFF.